This T cell receptor beta chain emerged from a study of blood T cell repertoires in COVID-19. Measured with immunoSEQ multiplex PCR; TCRdb has only the in-frame clones, and not every one. The sample lists around 190,000 clones, 80% to 90% occurring once. V trimming: 5 bases; J trimming: 3 bases; junction bases outside the gene matches: 10. From germline, CDR1 is SGHTA and CDR2 FQGNSA. CDR3 length: 15 amino acids. The age range of participants was about 18 to 90 years, with residence in about two dozen US areas. Participants were placed into cohorts based on the clinical history they reported. The sample taken for sequencing was PBMCs or T cells enriched from blood (not recorded which). The sequence was obtained from a young man with acute COVID-19. This chain joins TRBV7-2 and TRBJ2-7; 7 positions match TRBD2. The CDR3 loop reads CASSRISAGSYEQYF. Written as DNA, the CDR3 is TGTGCCAGCAGCCGGATATCAGCGGGGAGCTACGAGCAGTACTTC.